These 32 T cell receptor beta chains were sequenced from one sample in a study of T cell responses to AZD1222 COVID-19 vaccine. Only in-frame clones appear in the TCRdb table, and some are missing; sequencing was by immunoSEQ multiplex PCR. The profile shows roughly 99,000 clones, roughly 90% of them singletons. The specimen was peripheral blood, collected on day 0 of AZD1222 vaccination. The receptors derive from an adult in good health.

This clone has just a few counts. The V call is TRBV4-3, the J call TRBJ1-5; D unclear. The CDR3 is made up of 13 amino acids. Trimming removed 0 bases at V and 6 bases at J, with 6 bases between. Germline V gives CDR1 LGHNA, CDR2 YSLEER. The CDR3 spells CASSQDLTQPQHF. DNA for the CDR3: TGCGCCAGCAGCCAAGATCTAACTCAGCCCCAGCATTTT.

The chain carries TRBV5-1 and TRBJ1-3; perhaps TRBD1 as D (5 bases). Germline CDR1 reads SGHRS; CDR2 reads YFSETQ. V was trimmed by 7 bases and J by 0 bases, leaving 14 bases between them. The CDR3 length is 15 residues. CDR3 in amino acids: CASHQGLNSGNTIYF. The CDR3 DNA sequence: TGCGCCAGCCATCAGGGCCTCAACTCTGGAAACACCATATATTTT. The full variable domain, in which reference TRBV5-1 and TRBJ1-3 provide the parts outside the CDR3, is KAGVTQTPRYLIKTRGQQVTLSCSPISGHRSVSWYQQTPGQGLQFLFEYFSETQRNKGNFPGRFSGRQFSNSRSEMNVSTLELGDSALYLCASHQGLNSGNTIYFGEGSWLTVV.

The chain recombines TRBV4-2 with TRBJ2-1, with 10 bases fitting TRBD2. The length of the CDR3 is 17 residues. The ends lost 7 bases at V and 5 bases at J; junction bases unmatched: 14. CDR1 and CDR2 (germline): LGHNA, YNFKEQ. The CDR3 is CASKETITSGEDNEQFF. CDR3 coding DNA: TGTGCCAGCAAGGAGACAATAACTAGCGGGGAAGACAATGAGCAGTTCTTC.

V is TRBV6-5 and J is TRBJ1-4; perhaps TRBD1 as D (6 bases). The germline V gene encodes CDR1 MNHEY and CDR2 SVGAGI. V was pared by 7 bases and J by 0 bases, with 9 bases between. The CDR3 consists of 14 residues. The CDR3 DNA follows: TGTGCCAGCAAGGACAGTGCAACTAATGAAAAACTGTTTTTT. As protein: CASKDSATNEKLFF.

The CDR3 region has the DNA TGTGCCAGCAGTCCAGCCTACGAGCAGTACTTC. Its protein is CASSPAYEQYF. The chain recombines TRBV28 with TRBJ2-7, with D unresolved. Germline V lookup: CDR1 MDHEN, CDR2 SYDVKM. Trimming took off 5 bases at V and 2 bases at J, with 4 bases between the two ends. CDR3 length equals 11 residues.

This clone appeared a few times. This rearrangement joins TRBV7-2 to TRBJ1-4; D not resolved. The V end was cut by 3 bases, the J end by 5 bases, with 10 bases between. The CDR3 sequence is 14 residues long. The germline CDR1 and CDR2 sequences are SGHTA and FQGNSA. CDR3 DNA sequence: TGTGCCAGCAGCTTGGTCAAGGGAAATGAAAAACTGTTTTTT. Translated: CASSLVKGNEKLFF.

This clone occurred once. CDR3 protein: CASSSTSGFSYEQYF. The CDR3 DNA follows: TGTGCCAGCAGCTCGACTAGCGGATTCTCCTACGAGCAGTACTTC. The V and J genes are TRBV7-2 and TRBJ2-7, with 9 bases matching TRBD2. This CDR3 has 15 residues. V lost 4 bases to trimming and J lost 0 bases; unmatched junction nucleotides: 4. Germline V gives CDR1 SGHTA, CDR2 FQGNSA.

This chain links TRBV15 with TRBJ2-1, with 9 bases lining up with TRBD1. The CDR3 has 15 residues. V was clipped by 6 bases and J by 9 bases; unmatched bases: 12. Per the germline V gene, CDR1 is LNHNV and CDR2 is YYDKDF (reference sequence). As DNA, the CDR3 is TGTGCCACCAGGAGGACAGGGGACTCTTACGGTGAGCAGTTCTTC. This encodes CATRRTGDSYGEQFF.

The chain joins TRBV18 to TRBJ2-7, with D perhaps given as TRBD1 or TRBD2 (5 bases each). V lost 3 bases and J lost 2, with 11 bases in between. This CDR3 contains 14 residues. Germline assignment: CDR1 KGHSH and CDR2 LQKENI. CDR3 in DNA: TGTGCCAGCTCACCTGGGGACCCCACCTACGAGCAGTACTTC. Its protein is CASSPGDPTYEQYF. Full variable domain (outside the CDR3, taken from reference TRBV18 and TRBJ2-7): NAGVMQNPRHLVRRRGQEARLRCSPMKGHSHVYWYRQLPEEGLKFMVYLQKENIIDESGMPKERFSAEFPKEGPSILRIQQVVRGDSAAYFCASSPGDPTYEQYFGPGTRLTVT.

V is TRBV7-3 and J is TRBJ2-3; the match to TRBD2 covers 10 bases. Germline V gene sequence: CDR1 SGHTA, CDR2 FQGTGA. The CDR3 has 16 amino acids. V lost 3 bases and J lost 2; bases outside the gene matches: 5. The CDR3 spells CASSFGLAASTDTQYF. CDR3 in DNA: TGTGCCAGCAGCTTCGGACTAGCGGCCTCCACAGATACGCAGTATTTT.

The V call is TRBV5-8, the J call TRBJ1-6; no clear D gene. The ends were cut back, 0 bases at V and 8 bases at J, with 3 bases in the middle. Germline CDR1 and CDR2: SGHTS and YDEGEE. This CDR3 is 12 amino acids long. The CDR3 protein is CASSLGDSPLHF. CDR3 bases: TGTGCCAGCAGCTTGGGAGATTCACCCCTCCACTTT. The full variable domain, with the rest looked up from reference TRBV5-8 and TRBJ1-6, is EAGVTQSPTHLIKTRGQQATLRCSPISGHTSVYWYQQALGLGLQFLLWYDEGEERNRGNFPPRFSGRQFPNYSSELNVNALELEDSALYLCASSLGDSPLHFGNGTRLTVT.

The chain carries TRBV28 and TRBJ1-1, with TRBD1 matching over 9 bases. From germline, CDR1 is MDHEN and CDR2 SYDVKM. Unmatched junction bases numbered 16, after V lost 3 bases and J lost 8 bases. CDR3 length: 17 amino acids. The CDR3 loop reads CASSFPEIDRGMSEAFF. Here the CDR3 DNA reads TGTGCCAGCAGTTTTCCCGAAATAGACAGGGGGATGTCGGAAGCTTTCTTT. Using reference TRBV28 and TRBJ1-1 for the parts outside the CDR3, the full variable domain is DVKVTQSSRYLVKRTGEKVFLECVQDMDHENMFWYRQDPGLGLRLIYFSYDVKMKEKGDIPEGYSVSREKKERFSLILESASTNQTSMYLCASSFPEIDRGMSEAFFGQGTRLTVV.

J is TRBJ2-2 and V is TRBV11-2; no clear D. From germline, CDR1 is SGHAT and CDR2 FQNNGV. Deletions cut 3 bases from V and 0 bases from J, with 11 bases between. The CDR3 has 16 amino acids. The CDR3 nucleotides are TGTGCCAGCAGCTTTAGATTACCGACGAACACCGGGGAGCTGTTTTTT. Its protein product is CASSFRLPTNTGELFF.

V usage is TRBV6-5 and J usage is TRBJ1-1; possibly TRBD1 for D (5 bases). This CDR3 is 13 amino acids long. The germline gives CDR1 MNHEY, CDR2 SVGAGI. Trimming shortened V by 0 bases and J by 6 bases, and 8 bases separated the two germline ends. The CDR3, as DNA: TGTGCCAGCAGTTACTCGGGGACGGCTGAAGCTTTCTTT. Translated: CASSYSGTAEAFF.

This chain uses TRBV7-9 with TRBJ2-2; D is perhaps TRBD2 (5 bases). The CDR3 runs 14 residues. Germline lookup yields CDR1 SEHNR and CDR2 FQNEAQ (reference sequence). The V gene lost 5 bases and the J gene lost 7 bases, with 14 bases spanning the gap. The CDR3 bases are TGTGCCAGCAGCCCCCACGGGAACGACGGGGAGCTGTTTTTT. Protein sequence: CASSPHGNDGELFF.

This chain uses TRBV7-2 with TRBJ1-2; a possible D gene is TRBD1 (5 bases). Trimming stripped 1 base from V and 8 bases from J, with 11 bases between. The V gene's germline CDR1 is SGHTA and CDR2 FQGNSA. This CDR3 has 13 residues. CDR3 protein: CASSLVREEGYTF. The CDR3 coding sequence is TGTGCCAGCAGCTTAGTCAGGGAGGAAGGCTACACCTTC.

CDR3 sequence (DNA): TGTGCCACCTGGGGCGGGGCGAACACCGGGGAGCTGTTTTTT. It specifies CATWGGANTGELFF. The chain is built from TRBV15 and TRBJ2-2, with a possible D match to TRBD2 (6 bases). V was clipped by 8 bases and J by 0 bases, with 10 bases between them. CDR1 is LNHNV and CDR2 is YYDKDF in the germline V gene (reference sequence). The CDR3 contains 14 residues. Variable domain in full (rest from reference TRBV15 and TRBJ2-2): DAMVIQNPRYQVTQFGKPVTLSCSQTLNHNVMYWYQQKSSQAPKLLFHYYDKDFNNEADTPDNFQSRRPNTSFCFLDIRSPGLGDTAMYLCATWGGANTGELFFGEGSRLTVL.

The chain recombines TRBV5-1 with TRBJ1-4; TRBD1 matches 9 bases. The CDR3 loop spans 15 amino acids. Trimming took 4 bases from V and 7 from J; bases not matched to a gene: 8. Germline V gives CDR1 SGHRS, CDR2 YFSETQ. CDR3 in DNA: TGCGCCAGCAGCACGCAGACAGGGGGGATTGAAAAACTGTTTTTT. Protein sequence: CASSTQTGGIEKLFF.

This clone was seen more than once but under ten times. CDR3 residues: CSVPSQGVGGYTF. CDR3 bases: TGCAGCGTACCCTCCCAAGGGGTTGGTGGCTACACCTTC. The chain carries TRBV29-1 and TRBJ1-2; a possible D gene is TRBD1 (5 bases). Germline V gene lookup returns CDR1 SQVTM and CDR2 ANQGSEA. V lost 6 bases to trimming and J lost 7 bases, with 18 bases between them. The CDR3 covers 13 residues.

This clone was counted once. This rearrangement joins TRBV5-6 to TRBJ2-1; D may be TRBD2 (6 bases). The germline V gene has CDR1 SGHDT and CDR2 YYEEEE. The CDR3 has 12 amino acids. The V end lost 0 bases, the J end lost 8 bases, and 6 bases lay between the germline ends. CDR3 nucleotide sequence: TGTGCCAGCAGCTTGGCGGGGGATGAGCAGTTCTTC. It is translated as CASSLAGDEQFF.

The rearrangement joins TRBV6-2 or TRBV6-3 to TRBJ1-5; D call uncertain. Looked up from germline, CDR1 is MNHEY and CDR2 is SVGEGT. The CDR3 covers 15 residues. Trimming took off 0 bases at V and 2 bases at J, with 8 bases between the two ends. CDR3 region: CASSYSGQGNQPQHF. The CDR3 DNA reads TGTGCCAGCAGTTACTCCGGGCAGGGCAATCAGCCCCAGCATTTT.

This rearrangement joins TRBV5-1 to TRBJ2-5, with D perhaps given as TRBD1 or TRBD2 (5 bases each). This CDR3 has 13 residues. Trimming pared 5 bases from V and 6 bases from J, leaving 14 bases between. Germline V gene data show CDR1 as SGHRS and CDR2 as YFSETQ. The CDR3 region is CASSNTGGQTQYF. The DNA of the CDR3 is TGCGCCAGCAGTAATACAGGAGGTCAGACCCAGTACTTC.

The DNA for the CDR3 is TGTGCTAGTGCCCTAGGACTAGCGGAGCCTAGCGGGGAGCTGTTTTTT. It is translated as CASALGLAEPSGELFF. J is TRBJ2-2 and V is TRBV12-5; 10 bases match TRBD2. The CDR3 sequence is 16 residues long. CDR1 and CDR2 from the germline V gene are LGHNT and FRNRAP. Trimming cost V 7 bases and J 7 bases; bases outside gene matches: 12. The full variable domain, with the rest looked up from reference TRBV12-5 and TRBJ2-2, is DARVTQTPRHKVTEMGQEVTMRCQPILGHNTVFWYRQTMMQGLELLAYFRNRAPLDDSGMPKDRFSAEMPDATLATLKIQPSEPRDSAVYFCASALGLAEPSGELFFGEGSRLTVL.

V usage is TRBV10-3 and J usage is TRBJ2-6; 9 bases align to TRBD1. Germline V CDR1 and CDR2: ENHRY, SYGVKD. V was clipped by 6 bases and J by 0 bases; unmatched bases: 15. The CDR3 spans 20 residues. The CDR3 nucleotides read TGTGCCATCAGCATGCCCCCGGGACAGGGAATACCCTCTGGGGCCAACGTCCTGACTTTC. It encodes CAISMPPGQGIPSGANVLTF.

This clone was seen a handful of times. The V gene is TRBV5-1, the J gene TRBJ2-7, with D unclear. V lost 1 base, J lost 5 bases, and 7 bases lay in between. The CDR3 length is 12 residues. Germline V lookup: CDR1 SGHRS, CDR2 YFSETQ. The CDR3 DNA is TGCGCCAGCAGCTTGTCATTCGACGAGCAGTACTTC. Translation gives CASSLSFDEQYF.

This clone showed up just a few times. V is TRBV19 and J is TRBJ2-3; D is perhaps TRBD1 or TRBD2 (5 bases each). This CDR3 is built from 19 residues. V was pared by 3 bases and J by 3 bases, with 25 bases between. CDR1 LNHDA and CDR2 SQIVND come from the germline V gene (reference sequence). The CDR3 loop reads CASSISGERLRGKTDTQYF. The DNA for the CDR3 is TGTGCCAGTAGTATTAGTGGCGAGCGGTTAAGGGGTAAAACAGATACGCAGTATTTT.

V and J are TRBV12-3 or TRBV12-4 and TRBJ1-2; maybe TRBD1 (6 bases). This CDR3 is built from 12 residues. Trimming cost V 9 bases and J 4 bases, with 12 bases left between them. The CDR3 is CASGGGRYGYTF. The CDR3 nucleotides are TGTGCCAGTGGGGGCGGACGCTATGGCTACACCTTC.

Remarks on this clone: Other DNA sequences in this specimen translate into the identical CDR3. The V and J genes are TRBV6-2 or TRBV6-3 and TRBJ2-1; D ambiguous. Germline CDR1 MNHEY, CDR2 SVGEGT. The length of the CDR3 is 14 residues. Trimming removed 6 bases at V and 0 bases at J, with 9 bases between. CDR3 in amino acids: CASSLPSSYNEQFF. The CDR3 DNA reads TGTGCCAGCAGCTTGCCGAGCTCCTACAATGAGCAGTTCTTC.

The J gene is TRBJ1-6, the V gene TRBV28; TRBD1 might be the D (5 bases). Deletions cut 6 bases from V and 10 bases from J, with 10 bases between. Per the germline V gene, CDR1 is MDHEN and CDR2 is SYDVKM. The CDR3 runs to 12 residues. The CDR3 here is CASRLGGSPLHF. The CDR3 DNA reads as TGTGCCAGCAGATTGGGGGGATCACCCCTCCACTTT.

J is TRBJ2-1 and V is TRBV6-1, with TRBD2 identical over 10 bases. The CDR3 covers 16 residues. From germline, CDR1 is MNHNS and CDR2 SASEGT. With 1 base clipped from V and 8 bases from J, the junction kept 8 bases outside the gene matches. CDR3 DNA sequence: TGTGCCAGCAGTGAAGTGCCTAGCGGGAGAGGCGATGAGCAGTTCTTC. This encodes CASSEVPSGRGDEQFF.

The CDR3 spells CATSDSLGITRFF. The CDR3 coding sequence is TGTGCCACCAGTGATTCCCTCGGGATCACCCGGTTCTTC. The gene calls are TRBV24-1 and TRBJ2-1, with D perhaps matching TRBD2 (5 bases). The CDR3 length is 13 residues. V lost 2 bases and J 15 bases, leaving 16 bases between the germline ends. Germline V gives CDR1 KGHDR, CDR2 SFDVKD.

The chain recombines TRBV2 with TRBJ2-7; no clear D. Germline V gene sequence: CDR1 SNHLY, CDR2 FYNNEI. Deletions cut 2 bases from V and 4 bases from J, with 3 bases between. The CDR3 covers 11 residues. CDR3 sequence: CASSETYEQYF. The CDR3 DNA reads TGTGCCAGCAGTGAAACATACGAGCAGTACTTC.